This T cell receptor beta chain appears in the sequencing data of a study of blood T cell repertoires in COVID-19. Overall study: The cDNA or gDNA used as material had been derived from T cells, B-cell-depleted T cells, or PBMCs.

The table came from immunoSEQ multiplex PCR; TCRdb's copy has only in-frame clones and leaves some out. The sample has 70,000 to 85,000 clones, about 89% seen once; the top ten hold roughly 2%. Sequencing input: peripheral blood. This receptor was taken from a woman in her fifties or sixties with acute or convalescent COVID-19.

CDR3 in amino acids: CAWSAGTELNQPQHF. The CDR3 region has the DNA TGTGCCTGGAGCGCTGGGACAGAACTAAATCAGCCCCAGCATTTT. This sequence joins TRBV30 and TRBJ1-5; 7 bases agree with TRBD1. The CDR3 consists of 15 residues. J was trimmed by 4 bases and V by 3 bases; bases with no gene match: 9. The germline gives CDR1 GTSNPN, CDR2 SVGIG (reference sequence).